These T cell receptor beta chains were read from a single sample in a study of beta chain features in type 1 diabetes. Data came from immunoSEQ multiplex PCR; TCRdb stores just in-frame clones and leaves some out. The profile shows a few hundred thousand clones, 15% of them singletons. What was sequenced was naive CD4+ T cells from blood. Receptors were obtained from a man between 18 and 29 years old with type 1 diabetes. Each CDR3 is given with its conserved first and last residue. Fields, in order: CDR3 DNA, CDR3 protein, J gene, V gene, D gene, clone size, CDR3 length. A D gene is named only where the DNA matches it firmly. Clone size is not always given. Where it is, it says once, few, many or a class for expanded clones.

DNA: TGTGCCAGCAGTGGGACTCCGAATTGGAATGAGCAGTTCTTC; CDR3: CASSGTPNWNEQFF; J: TRBJ2-1; V: TRBV28; D: .; size: .; length: 14
DNA: TGTGCCAGCAGTTTTTGGACTAGCGGGAGCACAGATACGCAGTATTTT; CDR3: CASSFWTSGSTDTQYF; J: TRBJ2-3; V: TRBV28; D: TRBD2; size: few; length: 16
DNA: TGCAGCGTCGGACGGACTAGCTCTTTTTCAGATACGCAGTATTTT; CDR3: CSVGRTSSFSDTQYF; J: TRBJ2-3; V: TRBV29-1; D: TRBD2; size: .; length: 15
DNA: TGCGCCAGCAGCCAAAGTTACGCGAACGGGTCACCCCTCCACTTT; CDR3: CASSQSYANGSPLHF; J: TRBJ1-6; V: TRBV4-3; D: .; size: few; length: 15
DNA: TGTGCCAGCTCATACCGGGACAGCAACACCGGGGAGCTGTTTTTT; CDR3: CASSYRDSNTGELFF; J: TRBJ2-2; V: TRBV18; D: TRBD1; size: .; length: 15
DNA: TGTGCCAGTAGTAGTCTAGGCAATGAGCAGTTCTTC; CDR3: CASSSLGNEQFF; J: TRBJ2-1; V: TRBV19; D: .; size: few; length: 12
DNA: TGTGCCAGCAGTTCTAGTCGAGAGCAGTTCTTC; CDR3: CASSSSREQFF; J: TRBJ2-1; V: TRBV6-5; D: .; size: few; length: 11
DNA: TGTGCCAGCAGCCCAGGGACAGGGGTACTCAATCAGCCCCAGCATTTT; CDR3: CASSPGTGVLNQPQHF; J: TRBJ1-5; V: TRBV7-8; D: TRBD1; size: .; length: 16
DNA: TGTGCCAGCAGCTCCTCGACAGGGCGCGAAAAACTGTTTTTT; CDR3: CASSSSTGREKLFF; J: TRBJ1-4; V: TRBV5-4; D: TRBD1; size: .; length: 14
DNA: TGTGCCAGCAGTTCCTTGACAGGGTTGCACAATGAGCAGTTCTTC; CDR3: CASSSLTGLHNEQFF; J: TRBJ2-1; V: TRBV27; D: TRBD1; size: .; length: 15
DNA: TGTGCCAGCAGGACAGGCATTAATCAGCCCCAGCATTTT; CDR3: CASRTGINQPQHF; J: TRBJ1-5; V: TRBV28; D: .; size: few; length: 13
DNA: TGTGCCATCACCGAGAGGATGTGGGACTCGTACAATGAGCAGTTCTTC; CDR3: CAITERMWDSYNEQFF; J: TRBJ2-1; V: TRBV10-3; D: .; size: .; length: 16
DNA: TGTGCCATCAGTTTGACAGGTCCCTCCTACGAGCAGTACTTC; CDR3: CAISLTGPSYEQYF; J: TRBJ2-7; V: TRBV10-3; D: .; size: .; length: 14
DNA: TGTGCCAGCTCGACAGGTGGAGGTGGGGAAAAACTGTTTTTT; CDR3: CASSTGGGGEKLFF; J: TRBJ1-4; V: TRBV18; D: .; size: .; length: 14
DNA: TGTGCCAGCGTTCGTACAGGGGTTACCGGGGAGCTGTTTTTT; CDR3: CASVRTGVTGELFF; J: TRBJ2-2; V: TRBV6-6; D: TRBD1; size: few; length: 14
DNA: TGTGCCAGCAGTTACACGGCGGGAGTAATTTACGAGCAGTACTTC; CDR3: CASSYTAGVIYEQYF; J: TRBJ2-7; V: TRBV6-5; D: TRBD2; size: .; length: 15
DNA: TGCAGCGTTGGAGGGAAGGACACTGAAGCTTTCTTT; CDR3: CSVGGKDTEAFF; J: TRBJ1-1; V: TRBV29-1; D: .; size: .; length: 12
DNA: TGCGCCAGCAGTCAGCCAGGAGGCCACAATGAGCAGTTCTTC; CDR3: CASSQPGGHNEQFF; J: TRBJ2-1; V: TRBV23-1; D: .; size: .; length: 14
DNA: TGTGCCAGCAGCTTAGGCGGCGGGAGTTGGGAGACCCAGTACTTC; CDR3: CASSLGGGSWETQYF; J: TRBJ2-5; V: TRBV7-8; D: TRBD2; size: .; length: 15
DNA: TGTGCCAGTGGACTGACTAGGTACGAGCAGTACTTC; CDR3: CASGLTRYEQYF; J: TRBJ2-7; V: TRBV27; D: .; size: .; length: 12
DNA: TGTGCCAGCAATCCCGCCCCAGTTCCTTCACCCCTCCACTTT; CDR3: CASNPAPVPSPLHF; J: TRBJ1-6; V: TRBV9; D: .; size: .; length: 14
DNA: TGTGCCTGCGGGAGGAGGACCCAGTACTTC; CDR3: CACGRRTQYF; J: TRBJ2-5; V: TRBV11-2; D: TRBD2; size: .; length: 10
DNA: TGTGCCAGCAGCTTACGGACAGGGTTGGAGACAGATACGCAGTATTTT; CDR3: CASSLRTGLETDTQYF; J: TRBJ2-3; V: TRBV7-7; D: TRBD1; size: .; length: 16
DNA: TGTGCCAGTAGTATCTCGACAGGAAGAGGAGAGCAGTACTTC; CDR3: CASSISTGRGEQYF; J: TRBJ2-7; V: TRBV19; D: .; size: few; length: 14
DNA: TGTGCCAGCTCACCGTGGGAACGGGGGGAGACCCAGTACTTC; CDR3: CASSPWERGETQYF; J: TRBJ2-5; V: TRBV18; D: .; size: .; length: 14
DNA: TGTGCCAGCAGCTTAATTTTACCGGGACAGCCGAGCTCCTACGAGCAGTACTTC; CDR3: CASSLILPGQPSSYEQYF; J: TRBJ2-7; V: TRBV7-6; D: TRBD1; size: few; length: 18
DNA: TGCGCCAGCAGCTTGTCGCCAGGGGCGAGTGAAAAACTGTTTTTT; CDR3: CASSLSPGASEKLFF; J: TRBJ1-4; V: TRBV5-1; D: .; size: .; length: 15
DNA: TGTGCCAGCAGCCCTCGAACAGGGGCCCTATACAATGAGCAGTTCTTC; CDR3: CASSPRTGALYNEQFF; J: TRBJ2-1; V: TRBV9; D: TRBD1; size: few; length: 16
DNA: TGTGCCAGCAGTCCGACCGGAGTCGACTCAACCTACGAGCAGTACTTC; CDR3: CASSPTGVDSTYEQYF; J: TRBJ2-7; V: TRBV27; D: .; size: few; length: 16